This record concerns one TCR beta chain sequence. Its antigen remains unidentified. These data come from a study of shared clonotypes between healthy human individuals. As for the study in general: The study used three CD4 naive, three CD4 memory, two CD8 naive and one CD8 memory plate per donor.

General study results and limits: The represented genetic and exposure-history diversity was limited by the small number of donors.

Per the original data handling: Junction-only sequences without quality scores were provided by ImmunoSEQ, so filtering was different. Clones were sequenced by immunoSEQ multiplex PCR, and TCRdb holds only the in-frame ones, with some missing. V, J and clone size derive from that table, while D and trimming were established from the DNA sequence. The table lists about 680,000 clones, 92% of them singletons. The length of the CDR3 is 14 residues. Germline-derived CDR1 and CDR2 are WNHNN and SYGVQD (reference sequence). Between the trimmed V and J ends, which lost 2 bases and 2 bases, there was a span of 7 bases. In the naive CD8 group, cells lacked CD45RO and were positively selected for CCR7, so terminally differentiated effector memory CD45RA+ cells were left out. Every donor, a Caucasian adult, lived in Nashville, Tennessee.

Sequencing was carried out using naive CD8+ T cells sorted from blood. This chain joins TRBV10-1 and TRBJ2-1; D unclear. This TCR was recovered from a man aged 25 to 40 in good health. CDR3 sequence reads: CASSEAGTYNEQFF. The CDR3 DNA reads TGCGCCAGCAGTGAGGCCGGTACCTACAATGAGCAGTTCTTC.